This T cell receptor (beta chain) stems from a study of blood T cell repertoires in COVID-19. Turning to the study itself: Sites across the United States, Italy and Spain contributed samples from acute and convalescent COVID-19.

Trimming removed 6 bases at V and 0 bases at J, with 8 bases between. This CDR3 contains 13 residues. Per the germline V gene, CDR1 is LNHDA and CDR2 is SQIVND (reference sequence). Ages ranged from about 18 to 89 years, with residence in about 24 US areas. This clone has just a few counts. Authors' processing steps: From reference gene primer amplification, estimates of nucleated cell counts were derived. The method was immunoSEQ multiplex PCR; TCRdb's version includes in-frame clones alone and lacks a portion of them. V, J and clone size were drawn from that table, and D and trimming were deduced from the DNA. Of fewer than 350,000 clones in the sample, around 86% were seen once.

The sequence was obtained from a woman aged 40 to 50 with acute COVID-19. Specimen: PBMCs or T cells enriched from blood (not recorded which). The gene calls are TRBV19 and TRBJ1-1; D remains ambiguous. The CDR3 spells CASRPQMNTEAFF. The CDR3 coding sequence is TGTGCCAGTAGGCCGCAGATGAACACTGAAGCTTTCTTT.